This T cell receptor (beta chain) was observed in a study of T-cell memory formation after mild COVID-19. Study-wide results and limits: Day 15 to 85 contractors were CD4/CD8 balanced; later expanders leaned CD4+. Second-wave clones that peaked on day 37 lacked confirmed SARS-CoV-2 specificity. Most CD4+ clones that shrank were in CM and EM, while CD8+ ones turned up in EMRA.

Per germline, CDR1 MGHRA and CDR2 YSYEKL. Trimming shortened V by 0 bases and J by 6 bases, and 12 bases separated the two germline ends. The CDR3 is made up of 15 amino acids. This clonotype turned up a few times. Its antigen is undetermined. Employing constant-segment primers, 5'RACE generated TCR alpha and TCR beta cDNA libraries bearing sample barcodes and UMIs. TCRdb processed the 5' RACE reads anew with MiXCR; each CDR3 protein has one entry. The table records hundreds of thousands of distinct CDR3 sequences, 20% to 25% of them present only once. The material sequenced was PBMCs or a T cell subset sorted from them (not recorded which). The sequence was obtained from an adult woman who had mild COVID-19 (a few samples of this study predate the infection). Cell type and time point are not known. The chain is built from TRBV4-1 and TRBJ2-1, with a tentative D call TRBD2 (5 bases). This CDR3 is CASSQDPGGTNEQFF. CDR3 in DNA: TGCGCCAGCAGCCAAGATCCAGGAGGCACCAATGAGCAGTTCTTC.